This T cell receptor beta chain was recovered during a study of T cell responses to AZD1222 COVID-19 vaccine. Concerning this clone: Its antigen remains unknown.

Germline V CDR1 and CDR2: ENHRY, SYGVKD. Unmatched junction bases numbered 9, after V lost 6 bases and J lost 8 bases. This CDR3 has 13 amino acids. Method: immunoSEQ multiplex PCR; TCRdb's copy keeps in-frame clones and lacks some. Here the sample spans roughly 150,000 clones, roughly 92% being singletons. Study conclusions and caveats: Reports say nearly half of spike-specific TCRs go after unmutated variant regions. Only a handful of individuals given AZD1222 were seropositive at baseline.

The origin of this receptor is an adult in good health. The source material was peripheral blood, sampled on day 0 of AZD1222 vaccination. The chain is built from TRBV10-3 and TRBJ1-1, with 7 bases fitting TRBD1. CDR3 DNA: TGTGCCATCAGGGCGACAGGGCAATTGGAAGCTTTCTTT. This codes for CAIRATGQLEAFF.